This T cell receptor (beta chain) emerged from a study of blood T cells in healthy people across ages. Study outcomes and limitations: In older individuals, TCR beta diversity per million T cells was lower, falling roughly linearly with age.

Alongside a J-beta primer mix, a sample-barcoded 5' primer served in a second PCR lasting about 7 to 12 cycles. Tagging of each cDNA molecule was performed by a template-switch adaptor with 12 random nucleotides. TCRdb called the 5' RACE reads again in MiXCR, with one record for every CDR3 protein. The table records 1.5 million to 2 million distinct CDR3 sequences, roughly two fifths of them present only once. Germline CDR1 reads DFQATT; CDR2 reads SNEGSKA (reference sequence). This CDR3 has 17 amino acids. V was pared by 0 bases and J by 10 bases, with 22 bases between. This clonotype turned up a few times. Antigen specificity is unknown.

The chain is built from TRBV20-1 and TRBJ1-6; maybe TRBD1 (6 bases). The specimen was blood. The sequence came from a human donor in good health. The CDR3 DNA reads TGCAGTGCTAGAGATAGGGTCGAAGGGGGACCAGACTCACCCCTCCACTTT. This encodes CSARDRVEGGPDSPLHF.